This record concerns one T cell receptor beta chain sequence. This sample was included in a study of T cell responses to AZD1222 COVID-19 vaccine. The CDR3 runs 13 residues. CDR1 and CDR2 from the germline V gene are LNHDA and SQIVND (reference sequence). Unmatched junction bases numbered 1, after V lost 5 bases and J lost 4 bases. The table came from immunoSEQ multiplex PCR; TCRdb's copy has only in-frame clones and leaves some out. The sample has under 170,000 clones, approximately 90% seen once; the top ten hold roughly 3.1%. Sequences were derived from peripheral blood, sampled 28 days after the second AZD1222 dose. This receptor was identified in an adult who received the AZD1222 COVID-19 vaccine. The chain uses TRBV19 and TRBJ2-5, with 10 bases identical to TRBD1. As DNA, the CDR3 is TGTGCCAGTAGTTGGGACAGGGGAGAGACCCAGTACTTC. Its translation: CASSWDRGETQYF. Complete variable domain (other parts from reference TRBV19 and TRBJ2-5): DGGITQSPKYLFRKEGQNVTLSCEQNLNHDAMYWYRQDPGQGLRLIYYSQIVNDFQKGDIAEGYSVSREKKESFPLTVTSAQKNPTAFYLCASSWDRGETQYFGPGTRLLVL.